Reported below is one T cell receptor (beta chain). Its recognized antigen is unknown. Base qualities are not provided; no much larger clone lies one nucleotide away. Using a constant-region primer and ProtoScript II reverse transcriptase, TCRbeta-specific cDNA was reverse-transcribed from 500 ng total RNA. Three nested multiplex PCR rounds, following a slightly modified ARM-PCR procedure, were used to build the TCRbeta libraries. Each of the first two PCR rounds ran for about 10 cycles and used multiplex TRBV1-TRBV30 forward primers together with a Cbeta reverse primer. Sample barcodes and Illumina adapters were added in a final 25-cycle PCR using Deep VentR polymerase. Amplicons of 200-500 bp were gel-purified with a QIAquick gel extraction kit before sequencing. An Illumina HiSeq 2500 was used to sequence the TCRbeta amplicons, generating 250-bp paired-end reads. In the source study's methods: Reads were quality-trimmed with Trimmomatic v0.33, and paired reads were merged with FLASH v1.2.11 to recover full CDR3 sequences. MiGEC v1.2.1b assigned V, D and J germline segments to the rearranged TCRbeta sequences. Clonotype statistics and Shannon-Wiener diversity indices were computed with VDJtools v1.0.0. To cut down on sampling bias, every analysis after diversity analysis relied on just the 250 most abundant clonotypes from each sample. Using fastp at Q25 and MiXCR, TCRdb reprocessed the public reads and kept productive beta chains. Every entry covers one CDR3 protein and lists the most common genes and DNA from its rows. The V and J calls were not made by the authors but by TCRdb's processing. The sample has approximately 320,000 distinct CDR3 sequences on record, 50% to 60% of them singletons. The ten top clones hold about 17% of the sample.

This sample is part of a study of tumor-infiltrating lymphocytes in primary liver carcinoma (dated by TCRdb to the late 2010s). Study-wide context: Four to six patients with histopathologically diagnosed primary liver carcinoma underwent surgical resection in China between late 2015 and March 2016. For each liver tumor, the study sampled five regions along with adjacent normal tissue and blood, and applied TCRbeta repertoire sequencing, expression microarrays and whole-exome sequencing. The five patients had tumors of stage T1-T3 N0M0, with maximum diameters ranging from 4.2 to 10 cm. Reproducibility between technical replicate repertoires was high, with correlation coefficients above 0.95 and mean shared-clone rates approximately 0.88. A total of 35 or so specimens from 5 patients, comprising some 25 tumor regions, 5 adjacent noncancerous liver tissues and 5 peripheral blood samples, were covered by TCRbeta repertoire sequencing. Hepatocellular carcinoma (four) or combined HCC and intrahepatic cholangiocarcinoma (one) was present in the five patients, who were three men and two women aged 30 to 69 years. Roughly 3.5 to 7.13 million productive TCRbeta reads were obtained per sample, and no significant difference in read depth was found between tissue types.

CDR1 MDHEN and CDR2 SYDVKM are derived from the germline V gene. Trimming costs V 5 bases and J 4 bases, and their ends lie 12 bases apart. Including the terminal cysteine and phenylalanine, the CDR3 comprises 14 residues. The entry retains the CDR3 DNA only, 42 bases that are in frame from base 1. Blood RNA was extracted from unsorted whole blood with TRIzol reagent; germline DNA came from the DNeasy Blood & Tissue kit. At the time of sampling, the patients had chronic HBV infection and had not received any treatment. Before surgery, 4 to 5 milliliters of peripheral blood were collected into K2EDTA tubes. Findings and caveats that apply to the study as a whole: Since the samples were bulk and unsorted, there was no way to compare CD4+ and CD8+ T cell repertoires. Only the TCR beta chain was sequenced, which likely underestimates true repertoire diversity because unpaired alpha chains were not captured. The study included only a few patients, and the authors note findings should be validated in a larger study. A significantly larger repertoire fraction was made up by the top 250 clones in tumors than in blood (p = 0.039). Repertoire overlap was found to be higher between tumor regions (mean roughly 35%) than between tumor-adjacent (about 17%) or tumor-blood (around 15%) pairs, consistent with antigen-driven expansion.

This receptor chain uses TRBV28 and TRBJ2-1, with TRBD2 tentatively as D gene (6 bases match). The sequence was obtained from a woman aged 25 to 45 with primary liver carcinoma and hepatitis B virus infection. The specimen was peripheral blood. The CDR3 corresponds to CASSRSGFYNEQFF. The bases read TGTGCCAGCAGTCGTAGCGGATTTTACAATGAGCAGTTCTTC.